This entry concerns a single T cell receptor (beta chain). cDNA came from about 0.5 to 1 ug RNA primed by random hexamers. One entry per CDR3 protein, called by TCRdb with MiXCR from the immunoSEQ multiplex PCR reads. This table has approximately 150,000 distinct CDR3 sequences, around 93% appearing once. The data stem from a study of CD8 T cells in Susac syndrome. Trimming cost V 6 bases and J 0 bases, with 8 bases left between them. The germline V gene has CDR1 LNHDA and CDR2 SQIVND (reference sequence). The CDR3 totals 13 residues. The specimen was CD4+ T cells from PBMCs. This receptor was obtained from a human donor in good health. J is TRBJ1-1 and V is TRBV19; D is uncertain. DNA of the CDR3: TGTGCCAGTAGGATGAGGGTGAACACTGAAGCTTTCTTT. Translated, it gives CASRMRVNTEAFF.